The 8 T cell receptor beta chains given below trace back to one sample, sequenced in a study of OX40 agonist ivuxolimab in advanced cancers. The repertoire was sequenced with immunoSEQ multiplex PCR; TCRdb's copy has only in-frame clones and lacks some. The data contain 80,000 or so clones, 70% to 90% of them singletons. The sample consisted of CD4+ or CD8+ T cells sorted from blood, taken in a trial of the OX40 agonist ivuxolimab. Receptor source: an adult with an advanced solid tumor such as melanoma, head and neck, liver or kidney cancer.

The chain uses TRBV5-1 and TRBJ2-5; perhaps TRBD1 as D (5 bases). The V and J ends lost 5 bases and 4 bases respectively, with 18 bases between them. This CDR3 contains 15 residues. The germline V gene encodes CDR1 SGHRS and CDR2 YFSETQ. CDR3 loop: CASSPRTTRGETQYF. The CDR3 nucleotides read TGCGCCAGCAGTCCCCGGACAACCCGCGGAGAGACCCAGTACTTC.

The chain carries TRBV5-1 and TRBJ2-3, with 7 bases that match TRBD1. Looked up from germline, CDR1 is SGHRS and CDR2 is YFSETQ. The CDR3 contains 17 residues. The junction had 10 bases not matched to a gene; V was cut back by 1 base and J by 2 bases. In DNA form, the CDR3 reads TGCGCCAGCAGCTTGAGTCCCGGGACAGCAAACACAGATACGCAGTATTTT. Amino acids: CASSLSPGTANTDTQYF.

The CDR3 region is CASSPEGGGNTIYF. CDR3 bases: TGTGCCAGCTCCCCCGAAGGGGGAGGAAACACCATATATTTT. V usage is TRBV18 and J usage is TRBJ1-3, with D possibly TRBD1 on 6 matching bases. Looked up from germline, CDR1 is KGHSH and CDR2 is LQKENI. The CDR3 runs to 14 residues. V gave up 6 bases and J gave up 4 bases, with 13 bases separating them.

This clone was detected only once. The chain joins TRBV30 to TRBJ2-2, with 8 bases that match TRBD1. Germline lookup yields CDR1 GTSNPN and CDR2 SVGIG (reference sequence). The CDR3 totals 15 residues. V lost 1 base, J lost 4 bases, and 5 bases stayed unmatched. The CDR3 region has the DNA TGTGCCTGGAGTGCTGTCGGGACAGGCACCGGGGAGCTGTTTTTT. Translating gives CAWSAVGTGTGELFF.

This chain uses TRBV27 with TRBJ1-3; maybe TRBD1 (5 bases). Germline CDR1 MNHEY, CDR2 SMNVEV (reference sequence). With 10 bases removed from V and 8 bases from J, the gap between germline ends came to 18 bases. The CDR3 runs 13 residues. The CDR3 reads CATRGRGEYTIYF. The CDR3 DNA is TGTGCCACCCGGGGACGGGGGGAGTACACCATATATTTT.

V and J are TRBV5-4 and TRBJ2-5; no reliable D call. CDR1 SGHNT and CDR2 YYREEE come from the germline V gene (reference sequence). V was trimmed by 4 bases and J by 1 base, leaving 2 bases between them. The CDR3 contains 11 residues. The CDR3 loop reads CASSLQETQYF. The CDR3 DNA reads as TGTGCCAGCAGCCTCCAAGAGACCCAGTACTTC.

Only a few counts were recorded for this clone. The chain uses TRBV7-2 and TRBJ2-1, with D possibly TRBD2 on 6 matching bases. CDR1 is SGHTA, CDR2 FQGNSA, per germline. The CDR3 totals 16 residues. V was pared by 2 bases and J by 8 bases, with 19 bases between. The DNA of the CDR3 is TGTGCCAGCAGCTTACGCCCCCGAACTTGGGGGGATGAGCAGTTCTTC. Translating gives CASSLRPRTWGDEQFF.

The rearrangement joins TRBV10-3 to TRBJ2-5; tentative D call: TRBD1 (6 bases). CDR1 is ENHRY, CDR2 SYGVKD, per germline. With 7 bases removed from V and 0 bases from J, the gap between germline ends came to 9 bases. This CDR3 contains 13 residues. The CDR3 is CAITGDNQETQYF. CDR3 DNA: TGTGCCATCACTGGGGACAACCAAGAGACCCAGTACTTC.